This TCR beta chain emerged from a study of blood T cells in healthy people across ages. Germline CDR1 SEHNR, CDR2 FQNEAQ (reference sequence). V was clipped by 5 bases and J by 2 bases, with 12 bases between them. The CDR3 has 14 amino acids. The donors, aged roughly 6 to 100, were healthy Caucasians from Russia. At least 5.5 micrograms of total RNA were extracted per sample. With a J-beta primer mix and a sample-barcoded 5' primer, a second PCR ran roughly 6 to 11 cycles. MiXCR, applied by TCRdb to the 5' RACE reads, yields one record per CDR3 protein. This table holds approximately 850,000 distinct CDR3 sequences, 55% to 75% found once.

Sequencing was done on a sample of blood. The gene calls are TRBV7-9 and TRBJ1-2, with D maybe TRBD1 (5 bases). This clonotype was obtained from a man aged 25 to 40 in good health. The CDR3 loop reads CASSRNEGNYGYTF. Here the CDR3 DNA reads TGTGCCAGCAGCCGAAATGAGGGGAACTATGGCTACACCTTC.